This TCR beta chain was documented in a study of blood T cells in healthy people across ages. This CDR3 is 16 amino acids long. Germline V CDR1 and CDR2: SGHDT, YYEEEE. V lost 4 bases and J 2 bases, leaving 16 bases between the germline ends. Alongside a J-beta primer mix, a sample-barcoded 5' primer served in a second PCR lasting about 7 to 11 cycles. TCRdb redid the calling of the 5' RACE reads with MiXCR, one entry per CDR3 protein. Found here are hundreds of thousands of distinct CDR3 sequences, more than 40% of them singletons; the top ten hold under 20%. This clonotype was recorded a few times. The specimen sequenced was blood. This chain links TRBV5-6 with TRBJ1-5; D not resolved. This receptor was obtained from a man in his 60s in good health. The CDR3 DNA is TGTGCCAGCAGCCGAGGGTCACCCAATGGCAATCAGCCCCAGCATTTT. Translating gives CASSRGSPNGNQPQHF.